This entry concerns a single TCR beta chain. Its antigen is unidentified. These data come from a study of PD-1 blockade in classical Hodgkin lymphoma. The CDR3 contains 13 residues. The germline CDR1 and CDR2 sequences are SGHAT and FQNNGV. The V and J ends lost 1 base and 4 bases respectively, with 5 bases between them. Notes on the study in general: Reported findings placed baseline TCR diversity lower in newly diagnosed patients (compared with healthy donors).

Libraries were prepared by immunoSEQ multiplex PCR; TCRdb keeps only in-frame clonotypes and omits some of them. The sample carries more than 20,000 clones, over 75% recorded once. Each patient's relapse followed autologous stem cell transplantation, and brentuximab vedotin exposure varied. This TCR derives from a human donor with classical Hodgkin lymphoma. V is TRBV11-2 and J is TRBJ1-5; D unclear. The sample in question was peripheral blood mononuclear cells (PBMCs), obtained at baseline. CDR3 region: CASSLGLNQPQHF. CDR3 DNA sequence: TGTGCCAGCAGCTTAGGGCTGAATCAGCCCCAGCATTTT.